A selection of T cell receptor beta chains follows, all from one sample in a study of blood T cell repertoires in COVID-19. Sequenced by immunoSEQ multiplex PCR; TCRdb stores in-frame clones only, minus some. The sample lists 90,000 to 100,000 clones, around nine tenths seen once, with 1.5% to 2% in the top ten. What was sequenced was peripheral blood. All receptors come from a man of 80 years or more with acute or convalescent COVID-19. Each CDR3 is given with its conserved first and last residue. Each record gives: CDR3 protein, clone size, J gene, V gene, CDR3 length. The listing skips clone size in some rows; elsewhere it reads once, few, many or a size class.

CAISRRDRETSGPLGNEQFF,NA,TRBJ2-1,TRBV10-3,20
CSVEPSGRPDTQYF,few,TRBJ2-3,TRBV29-1,14
CASSIGWTSGKTKNIQYF,once,TRBJ2-4,TRBV19,18
CASSSGGEGLNTQYF,NA,TRBJ2-3,TRBV28,15
CASSHRDRHYGYTF,NA,TRBJ1-2,TRBV3-1/TRBV3-2,14
CASSVEGNGELFF,NA,TRBJ2-2,TRBV9,13
CAYRKGAGGYTF,NA,TRBJ1-2,TRBV28,12
CASSPRHDQPQHF,NA,TRBJ1-5,TRBV11-2,13
CASSQPGQGTWNEQFF,NA,TRBJ2-1,TRBV14,16
CASSLSRGTEAFF,NA,TRBJ1-1,TRBV7-3,13
CASSEQGRDNSPLHF,NA,TRBJ1-6,TRBV2,15
CASTSRGGYEQYF,NA,TRBJ2-7,TRBV5-8,13
CSVERTGANYGYTF,NA,TRBJ1-2,TRBV29-1,14
CASSLVRGAGELFF,NA,TRBJ2-2,TRBV11-2,14
CASGLDPLDERRGRGSPLHF,few,TRBJ1-6,TRBV12-5,20
CASSLGLWEPKRRTNSPLHF,NA,TRBJ1-6,TRBV28,20
CASSRAGGSDTQYF,NA,TRBJ2-3,TRBV5-1,14
CASSYGGGTYGYTF,NA,TRBJ1-2,TRBV6-5,14
CASSQTGTGGSVLTF,once,TRBJ2-6,TRBV7-3,15
CASSRDRVETQYF,NA,TRBJ2-5,TRBV18,13
CASSLSGGSNQPQHF,NA,TRBJ1-5,TRBV7-2,15
CASSLQGDYGYTF,NA,TRBJ1-2,TRBV27,13
CASKAQGRSSYNEQFF,NA,TRBJ2-1,TRBV19,16
CASSPQQGWTDTQYF,NA,TRBJ2-3,TRBV11-2,15
CASSPGTGGYQETQYF,NA,TRBJ2-5,TRBV5-1,16
CASSNRVSSYNSPLHF,NA,TRBJ1-6,TRBV6-6,16
CASSQEQGRRGETQYF,NA,TRBJ2-5,TRBV3-1/TRBV3-2,16
CASSRAGTDTQYF,once,TRBJ2-3,TRBV7-9,13
CASSRAGQGNTEAFF,NA,TRBJ1-1,TRBV5-1,15
CAISESSPWGEDTQYF,once,TRBJ2-3,TRBV10-3,16
CASSLQSYGYTF,few,TRBJ1-2,TRBV3-1/TRBV3-2,12
CASRGGRGTSNSPLHF,NA,TRBJ1-6,TRBV6-6,16
CASSFAYYEQYF,NA,TRBJ2-7,TRBV28,12
CASSLTGGRNSPLHF,once,TRBJ1-6,TRBV7-3,15
CASSLEGGETGELFF,few,TRBJ2-2,TRBV5-1,15
CASSSPGLLPNYGYTF,NA,TRBJ1-2,TRBV28,16
CASTRAGTYEQYF,once,TRBJ2-7,TRBV25-1,13
CASSLSDRGGETQYF,NA,TRBJ2-5,TRBV5-8,15
CASSSTDTQYF,NA,TRBJ2-3,TRBV7-6,11
CASSGDRGREGGYTF,NA,TRBJ1-2,TRBV2,15
CASSEDVPGQASNSPLHF,NA,TRBJ1-6,TRBV6-1,18
CSVGQPNTEAFF,NA,TRBJ1-1,TRBV29-1,12
CASSLGTGFGQPQHF,once,TRBJ1-5,TRBV7-8,15
CASSFPVTGGTGELFF,once,TRBJ2-2,TRBV5-4,16
CASSLTGGSTDTQYF,NA,TRBJ2-3,TRBV7-3,15
CASSRRKDREHQPQHF,once,TRBJ1-5,TRBV21-1,16
CASRREGGYNSPLHF,NA,TRBJ1-6,TRBV6-5,15
CASHYRAAQYF,few,TRBJ2-5,TRBV6-5,11
CASSLDGYNEQFF,NA,TRBJ2-1,TRBV5-4,13
CATTGSLVGDTQYF,NA,TRBJ2-3,TRBV6-5,14
CASNRQGYTGELFF,NA,TRBJ2-2,TRBV2,14
CASRRQGNSYEQYF,NA,TRBJ2-7,TRBV5-1,14
CASMALAGAYSYNEQFF,NA,TRBJ2-1,TRBV13,17
CASSYWRGGTEAFF,NA,TRBJ1-1,TRBV6-2/TRBV6-3,14
CSAGVGNEKLFF,NA,TRBJ1-4,TRBV29-1,12
CASSLQLAGTGELFF,NA,TRBJ2-2,TRBV5-1,15
CASSQDPSGSSDTQYF,once,TRBJ2-3,TRBV4-1,16
CASSVTTSGAPTDTQYF,NA,TRBJ2-3,TRBV9,17
CASSEGSPGELFF,once,TRBJ2-2,TRBV2,13